A single sample gave rise to the 18 T cell receptor beta chains below, sequenced in a study of shared T cell receptors in the human thymus. Assay: immunoSEQ multiplex PCR; the TCRdb copy retains only in-frame clones and omits some. The sample consists of 700,000 or so clones, approximately 85% of them appearing once. In addition, the sample was reused for a study of human thymus T cells.

The sample comprised thymocytes. The receptors here all came from a girl less than two years old with a congenital heart defect.

The rearrangement links TRBV5-1 to TRBJ1-1; 10 bases agree with TRBD1. This CDR3 has 18 amino acids. Per germline, CDR1 SGHRS and CDR2 YFSETQ. V was clipped by 2 bases and J by 1 base; unmatched bases: 11. The CDR3 DNA follows: TGCGCCAGCAGCTTACCCCAAGACAGGGGGCGTCCGAACACTGAAGCTTTCTTT. Protein sequence: CASSLPQDRGRPNTEAFF.

CDR3 region: CASSPTGRGPSYNEQFF. In DNA, the CDR3 is TGTGCCAGCTCACCGACGGGTCGTGGCCCCTCCTACAATGAGCAGTTCTTC. This chain links TRBV18 with TRBJ2-1; no clear D. CDR3 length: 17 amino acids. The germline gives CDR1 KGHSH, CDR2 LQKENI. Trimming stripped 3 bases from V and 0 bases from J, with 15 bases between.

The chain joins TRBV2 to TRBJ2-3; maybe TRBD2 (6 bases). Germline CDR1 is SNHLY and CDR2 is FYNNEI. The V end was cut by 8 bases, the J end by 6 bases, with 18 bases between. The CDR3 contains 14 residues. This CDR3 reads CASRGSGLEDTQYF. CDR3 nucleotides: TGTGCCAGCCGTGGTAGCGGACTTGAGGATACGCAGTATTTT.

The V and J genes are TRBV7-9 and TRBJ1-2, with TRBD1 as a possible D gene (6 bases). V was pared by 2 bases and J by 10 bases, with 11 bases between. The CDR3 contains 12 residues. The germline V gene has CDR1 SEHNR and CDR2 FQNEAQ (reference sequence). The CDR3 is CASSLIMGAYTF. The CDR3, as DNA: TGTGCCAGCAGCTTAATTATGGGGGCCTACACCTTC.

This chain links TRBV4-3 with TRBJ1-2; 9 nucleotides agree with TRBD1. V gave up 0 bases and J gave up 5 bases; unmatched junction bases: 10. The CDR3 loop spans 17 amino acids. Germline V gives CDR1 LGHNA, CDR2 YSLEER. The CDR3 coding sequence is TGCGCCAGCAGCCAAGAGAAGGGACAGGGACGGAGGTATGGCTACACCTTC. Translated, it gives CASSQEKGQGRRYGYTF.

The V call is TRBV11-2, the J call TRBJ2-5; 9 nucleotides line up with TRBD2. Germline CDR1 and CDR2: SGHAT and FQNNGV. Unmatched junction bases numbered 9, after V lost 2 bases and J lost 5 bases. CDR3 length: 16 residues. The CDR3 DNA reads TGTGCCAGCAGCTTACCCCAGCGGGGGGTTTTTGAGACCCAGTACTTC. Translated, it gives CASSLPQRGVFETQYF.

The CDR3, as DNA: TGTGCCACCAGCAGAGCCCAAGCGGGGGGGCCCCTTCAAGAGACCCAGTACTTC. It translates to CATSRAQAGGPLQETQYF. The gene calls are TRBV15 and TRBJ2-5; TRBD2 matches 10 bases. After removal of 1 base from V and 2 bases from J, the junction contained 10 bases not matched to a gene. The CDR3 covers 18 residues. CDR1 and CDR2 (germline): LNHNV, YYDKDF (reference sequence).

The chain has TRBV9 and TRBJ2-1; D call uncertain. The V gene's germline CDR1 is SGDLS and CDR2 YYNGEE. The V end lost 0 bases, the J end lost 10 bases, and 11 bases lay between the germline ends. This CDR3 region has 13 residues. The CDR3 coding sequence is TGTGCCAGCAGCGTAGACCCTAAGAGCGAGCAGTTCTTC. Translating gives CASSVDPKSEQFF.

The count of this clone is one. The chain is built from TRBV5-1 and TRBJ2-3, with D perhaps TRBD2 (7 bases). This CDR3 has 16 residues. Trimming cost V 3 bases and J 7 bases, with 21 bases left between them. Germline assignment: CDR1 SGHRS and CDR2 YFSETQ. The CDR3 DNA follows: TGCGCCAGCAGCTCCTGGTCCGGGGGGCCCGTGTATACGCAGTATTTT. It translates to CASSSWSGGPVYTQYF.

This chain links TRBV5-4 with TRBJ2-7; D is unclear. Trimming removed 2 bases at V and 9 bases at J, with 15 bases between. The CDR3 contains 13 residues. Per germline, CDR1 SGHNT and CDR2 YYREEE (reference sequence). CDR3: CASSLQPELGQYF. The CDR3 DNA reads TGTGCCAGCAGCTTACAGCCTGAACTCGGGCAGTACTTC.

J is TRBJ1-2 and V is TRBV4-1; TRBD1 agrees at 9 bases. This CDR3 is 15 amino acids long. Per the germline V gene, CDR1 is MGHRA and CDR2 is YSYEKL. V was pared by 1 base and J by 8 bases, with 8 bases of the junction left unmatched. The CDR3 sequence is CASSQVAGTGNGYTF. Written as DNA, the CDR3 is TGCGCCAGCAGCCAAGTTGCAGGGACAGGGAACGGCTACACCTTC.

In its sample, this clone was seen a few times. The chain links TRBV2 to TRBJ1-2; the D gene is possibly TRBD1 (6 bases). The CDR3 sequence is 15 residues long. V was cut by 6 bases and J by 4 bases, with 18 bases left in between. Germline assignment: CDR1 SNHLY and CDR2 FYNNEI. The CDR3, as DNA: TGTGCCAGCAGGCATAACCCGACAGGATCCTATGGCTACACCTTC. It codes for CASRHNPTGSYGYTF.

CDR3 DNA sequence: TGTGCCAGCAACTACTACAATGAGCAGTTCTTC. It yields the protein CASNYYNEQFF. The rearrangement links TRBV2 to TRBJ2-1; no clear D gene. The V and J ends lost 7 bases and 3 bases respectively, with 4 bases between them. The V gene's germline CDR1 is SNHLY and CDR2 FYNNEI. CDR3 length: 11 amino acids.

Only one count was recorded for this clone. The J gene is TRBJ1-1, the V gene TRBV11-2, with a possible D match to TRBD1 (6 bases). Trimming removed 0 bases at V and 0 bases at J, with 23 bases between. There are 20 residues in the CDR3. In germline, CDR1 is SGHAT, CDR2 FQNNGV. CDR3 loop: CASSLEVQGYLIDMNTEAFF. The CDR3 nucleotides are TGTGCCAGCAGCTTAGAAGTACAGGGCTATCTTATCGACATGAACACTGAAGCTTTCTTT.

J is TRBJ1-1 and V is TRBV27, with D uncertain. Trimming pared 4 bases from V and 0 bases from J, leaving 9 bases between. CDR1 MNHEY and CDR2 SMNVEV come from the germline V gene (reference sequence). This CDR3 spans 14 amino acids. DNA of the CDR3: TGTGCCAGCAGTTCTGACAACTTGAACACTGAAGCTTTCTTT. Protein: CASSSDNLNTEAFF.

The chain employs TRBV11-2 and TRBJ1-5; tentative D call: TRBD1 (5 bases). The germline gives CDR1 SGHAT, CDR2 FQNNGV. The V end was cut by 7 bases, the J end by 5 bases, with 9 bases between. The CDR3 totals 12 residues. The CDR3 nucleotides are TGTGCCAGCACTTTCAGGGATCAGCCCCAGCATTTT. It translates to CASTFRDQPQHF.

Comments on this clone: Compared with germline, one end of the junction differs, possibly owing to a read error. The J gene is TRBJ2-7, the V gene TRBV10-1; 8 nucleotides match TRBD1. The CDR3 contains 14 residues. Germline V gene lookup returns CDR1 WNHNN and CDR2 SYGVQD (reference sequence). CDR3 residues: CASNEGSGGLEQYF. Written as DNA, the CDR3 is TGCGCCAGCAATGAGGGGTCAGGGGGCTTGGAGCAGTACTTC.

J is TRBJ2-1 and V is TRBV7-6; perhaps TRBD2 as D (7 bases). Germline V gene lookup returns CDR1 SGHVS and CDR2 FNYEAQ. Trimming cost V 5 bases and J 8 bases, with 19 bases left between them. This CDR3 spans 15 amino acids. The CDR3 nucleotides read TGTGCCAGCAGCCTCCGGTCGGGGGGCAGCTATGAGCAGTTCTTC. It specifies CASSLRSGGSYEQFF.